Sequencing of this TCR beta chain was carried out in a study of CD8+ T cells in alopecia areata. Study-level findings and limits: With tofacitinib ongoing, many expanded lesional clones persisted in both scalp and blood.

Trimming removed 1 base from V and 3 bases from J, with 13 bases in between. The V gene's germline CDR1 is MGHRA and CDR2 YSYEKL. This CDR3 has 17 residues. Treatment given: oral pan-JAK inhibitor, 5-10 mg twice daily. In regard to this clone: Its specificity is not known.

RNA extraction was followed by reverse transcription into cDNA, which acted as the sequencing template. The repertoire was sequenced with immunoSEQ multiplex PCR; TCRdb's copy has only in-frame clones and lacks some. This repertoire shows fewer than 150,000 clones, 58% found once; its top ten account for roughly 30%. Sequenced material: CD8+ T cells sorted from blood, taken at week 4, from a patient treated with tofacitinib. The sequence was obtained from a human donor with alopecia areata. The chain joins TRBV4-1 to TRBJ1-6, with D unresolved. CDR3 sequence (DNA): TGCGCCAGCAGCCAAGGAATTATACAGAACTATAATTCACCCCTCCACTTT. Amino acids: CASSQGIIQNYNSPLHF.